Listed here are 19 T cell receptor beta chains from one sample, sequenced in a study of blood T cell repertoires in COVID-19. Produced via immunoSEQ multiplex PCR; TCRdb's table is partial and in-frame only. The table includes 180,000 or so clones, more than 70% detected once. Material for sequencing was PBMCs or T cells enriched from blood (not recorded which). These receptors were obtained from a man aged 35 to 55 who had recovered from COVID-19.

The V gene is TRBV19, the J gene TRBJ2-5; D remains ambiguous. V gave up 1 base and J gave up 4 bases, with 10 bases separating them. The CDR3 is 14 residues long. The germline CDR1 and CDR2 sequences are LNHDA and SQIVND (reference sequence). The CDR3 sequence: CASSIVGRLETQYF. The CDR3 nucleotides read TGTGCCAGTAGTATAGTTGGCAGGTTAGAGACCCAGTACTTC. The whole variable domain, filled in from reference TRBV19 and TRBJ2-5, reads DGGITQSPKYLFRKEGQNVTLSCEQNLNHDAMYWYRQDPGQGLRLIYYSQIVNDFQKGDIAEGYSVSREKKESFPLTVTSAQKNPTAFYLCASSIVGRLETQYFGPGTRLLVL.

V and J are TRBV12-5 and TRBJ2-1; a weak D match, TRBD2 (6 bases). V was clipped by 3 bases and J by 9 bases, with 9 bases between them. The germline gives CDR1 LGHNT, CDR2 FRNRAP. The length of the CDR3 is 12 residues. In DNA, the CDR3 is TGTGCTAGTGGTTTTCGGGAGCTTGAGCAGTTCTTC. It specifies CASGFRELEQFF.

The chain is built from TRBV2 and TRBJ1-2; D perhaps matches TRBD1 (5 bases). CDR1 and CDR2 (germline): SNHLY, FYNNEI. The CDR3 covers 13 residues. V lost 8 bases and J lost 4, with 14 bases in between. CDR3 in DNA: TGTGCCAGCTCCGAAGGGGTCCGCTATGGCTACACCTTC. Amino acids: CASSEGVRYGYTF.

This chain uses TRBV12-5 with TRBJ2-7; D is possibly TRBD1 (6 bases). The CDR3 loop spans 15 amino acids. Germline lookup yields CDR1 LGHNT and CDR2 FRNRAP. Trimming took 0 bases from V and 2 from J, leaving 11 bases between them. The CDR3 region has the DNA TGTGCTAGTGGTTTGGTAGGGACATACCCCTACGAGCAGTACTTC. Residues: CASGLVGTYPYEQYF.

This rearrangement joins TRBV5-1 to TRBJ1-4; maybe TRBD1 (5 bases). Trimming took off 3 bases at V and 3 bases at J, with 12 bases between the two ends. CDR3 length equals 15 residues. CDR1 is SGHRS, CDR2 YFSETQ, per germline. The CDR3 is CASSYSDSSNEKLFF. The CDR3 DNA reads TGCGCCAGCAGCTACTCCGACAGTTCTAATGAAAAACTGTTTTTT.

This clone was seen a few times. V is TRBV6-5 and J is TRBJ2-1; unclear D gene. Trimming removed 4 bases from V and 0 bases from J, with 4 bases in between. CDR3 length: 13 residues. The germline V gene has CDR1 MNHEY and CDR2 SVGAGI. CDR3 in amino acids: CASSFRSYNEQFF. CDR3 DNA: TGTGCCAGCAGTTTTCGCTCCTACAATGAGCAGTTCTTC.

This chain uses TRBV7-9 with TRBJ2-7, with TRBD1 identical over 10 bases. CDR1 is SEHNR and CDR2 is FQNEAQ in the germline V gene (reference sequence). This CDR3 region has 15 residues. V was clipped by 3 bases and J by 0 bases; unmatched bases: 2. The DNA for the CDR3 is TGTGCCAGCAGCTTCGGGACAGGGGTCTCCTACGAGCAGTACTTC. Its protein product is CASSFGTGVSYEQYF.

This chain uses TRBV30 with TRBJ1-5; D is undetermined. Germline CDR1 GTSNPN, CDR2 SVGIG (reference sequence). The V gene lost 1 base and the J gene lost 2 bases, with 12 bases spanning the gap. The CDR3 totals 15 residues. CDR3 sequence reads: CAWSAHGLGNQPQHF. CDR3 DNA: TGTGCCTGGAGTGCCCACGGTTTGGGCAATCAGCCCCAGCATTTT.

The chain combines TRBV25-1 with TRBJ2-7; 9 bases match TRBD1. The trim removed 8 bases at V and 5 bases at J, leaving 10 bases unmatched. The CDR3 contains 14 residues. Germline-derived CDR1 and CDR2 are MGHDK and SYGVNS. The CDR3 sequence is CASGLRDREHEQYF. For the CDR3, the DNA is TGTGCCAGCGGGCTTCGGGACAGGGAACACGAGCAGTACTTC.

V gene TRBV6-5 combines with J gene TRBJ1-6, with 7 nucleotides matching TRBD1. The CDR3 has 16 residues. Germline values: CDR1 MNHEY, CDR2 SVGAGI. Trimming cost V 0 bases and J 6 bases; bases outside gene matches: 5. Here the CDR3 reads CASSYSKPGGNSPLHF. CDR3 coding DNA: TGTGCCAGCAGTTACTCGAAGCCAGGGGGTAATTCACCCCTCCACTTT.

The rearrangement joins TRBV5-5 to TRBJ2-7, with D possibly matching TRBD1 (5 bases). The CDR3 spans 15 residues. Germline V CDR1 and CDR2: SGHKS, YYEKEE (reference sequence). V lost 4 bases and J lost 3, with 17 bases in between. Here the CDR3 DNA reads TGTGCCAGCAGCGTTGACAGTCCTCCGAGCTACGAGCAGTACTTC. Its translation is CASSVDSPPSYEQYF.

The table lists this clone with a few counts. This chain connects TRBV25-1 to TRBJ1-4; no firm D call. Per germline, CDR1 MGHDK and CDR2 SYGVNS. With 7 bases removed from V and 0 bases from J, the gap between germline ends came to 9 bases. This CDR3 is built from 14 residues. CDR3 coding DNA: TGTGCCAGCACTTACAGTGCAACTAATGAAAAACTGTTTTTT. Its protein product is CASTYSATNEKLFF.

The chain joins TRBV14 to TRBJ1-2; D is possibly TRBD1 (6 bases). CDR3 length: 15 residues. The germline CDR1 and CDR2 sequences are SGHDN and FVKESK. V lost 3 bases to trimming and J lost 1 base, with 12 bases between them. The CDR3 is CASSQGAGDNYGYTF. The CDR3 DNA reads TGTGCCAGCAGCCAGGGGGCAGGGGATAACTATGGCTACACCTTC.

J is TRBJ1-5 and V is TRBV19, with D tentatively TRBD1 (6 bases). CDR1 and CDR2 (germline): LNHDA, SQIVND (reference sequence). The CDR3 covers 14 residues. V gave up 7 bases and J gave up 0 bases, with 10 bases separating them. The CDR3 DNA sequence: TGTGCCAGTAAGGGGGTTTATAGCAATCAGCCCCAGCATTTT. This codes for CASKGVYSNQPQHF.

The chain recombines TRBV2 with TRBJ1-2, with D possibly matching TRBD1 (6 bases). The germline CDR1 and CDR2 sequences are SNHLY and FYNNEI. This CDR3 has 16 amino acids. V dropped 7 bases and J dropped 8 bases, with 26 bases sitting between them. CDR3 DNA: TGTGCCAGCAAACAAGGGGGTCAAGGGGTGTCAAGGGGCTACACCTTC. Translating gives CASKQGGQGVSRGYTF.

The rearrangement uses TRBV30 and TRBJ2-7; TRBD2 might be the D (6 bases). This CDR3 is 13 amino acids long. Between the trimmed V and J ends, which lost 3 bases and 0 bases, there was a span of 9 bases. Germline V lookup: CDR1 GTSNPN, CDR2 SVGIG (reference sequence). Written as DNA, the CDR3 is TGTGCCTGGAGCCGGGGGACCTCCTACGAGCAGTACTTC. This translates into CAWSRGTSYEQYF.

DNA of the CDR3: TGCGCCAGCAGCTCGGGACAGCCTCCGAACACCGGGGAGCTGTTTTTT. Its translation: CASSSGQPPNTGELFF. The chain is built from TRBV5-1 and TRBJ2-2; 7 bases map to TRBD1. Germline V lookup: CDR1 SGHRS, CDR2 YFSETQ. The trim removed 3 bases at V and 0 bases at J, leaving 5 bases unmatched. CDR3 length: 16 amino acids.

This CDR3 is CASLPFRDRGSNQPQHF. CDR3 in DNA: TGTGCCAGCCTACCTTTCCGGGACAGGGGGAGCAATCAGCCCCAGCATTTT. The rearrangement links TRBV28 to TRBJ1-5, with TRBD1 matching 11 bases. V shed 8 bases, J shed 1 base, and the junction held 10 bases outside the gene matches. The germline CDR1 and CDR2 sequences are MDHEN and SYDVKM. The CDR3 consists of 17 residues.

The J gene is TRBJ2-3, the V gene TRBV29-1, with D possibly TRBD2 on 5 matching bases. Between the trimmed V and J ends, which lost 2 bases and 1 base, there was a span of 7 bases. Germline V gives CDR1 SQVTM, CDR2 ANQGSEA. The CDR3 covers 13 residues. The CDR3 spells CSVESGGTDTQYF. The DNA of the CDR3 is TGCAGCGTTGAAAGCGGCGGCACAGATACGCAGTATTTT.